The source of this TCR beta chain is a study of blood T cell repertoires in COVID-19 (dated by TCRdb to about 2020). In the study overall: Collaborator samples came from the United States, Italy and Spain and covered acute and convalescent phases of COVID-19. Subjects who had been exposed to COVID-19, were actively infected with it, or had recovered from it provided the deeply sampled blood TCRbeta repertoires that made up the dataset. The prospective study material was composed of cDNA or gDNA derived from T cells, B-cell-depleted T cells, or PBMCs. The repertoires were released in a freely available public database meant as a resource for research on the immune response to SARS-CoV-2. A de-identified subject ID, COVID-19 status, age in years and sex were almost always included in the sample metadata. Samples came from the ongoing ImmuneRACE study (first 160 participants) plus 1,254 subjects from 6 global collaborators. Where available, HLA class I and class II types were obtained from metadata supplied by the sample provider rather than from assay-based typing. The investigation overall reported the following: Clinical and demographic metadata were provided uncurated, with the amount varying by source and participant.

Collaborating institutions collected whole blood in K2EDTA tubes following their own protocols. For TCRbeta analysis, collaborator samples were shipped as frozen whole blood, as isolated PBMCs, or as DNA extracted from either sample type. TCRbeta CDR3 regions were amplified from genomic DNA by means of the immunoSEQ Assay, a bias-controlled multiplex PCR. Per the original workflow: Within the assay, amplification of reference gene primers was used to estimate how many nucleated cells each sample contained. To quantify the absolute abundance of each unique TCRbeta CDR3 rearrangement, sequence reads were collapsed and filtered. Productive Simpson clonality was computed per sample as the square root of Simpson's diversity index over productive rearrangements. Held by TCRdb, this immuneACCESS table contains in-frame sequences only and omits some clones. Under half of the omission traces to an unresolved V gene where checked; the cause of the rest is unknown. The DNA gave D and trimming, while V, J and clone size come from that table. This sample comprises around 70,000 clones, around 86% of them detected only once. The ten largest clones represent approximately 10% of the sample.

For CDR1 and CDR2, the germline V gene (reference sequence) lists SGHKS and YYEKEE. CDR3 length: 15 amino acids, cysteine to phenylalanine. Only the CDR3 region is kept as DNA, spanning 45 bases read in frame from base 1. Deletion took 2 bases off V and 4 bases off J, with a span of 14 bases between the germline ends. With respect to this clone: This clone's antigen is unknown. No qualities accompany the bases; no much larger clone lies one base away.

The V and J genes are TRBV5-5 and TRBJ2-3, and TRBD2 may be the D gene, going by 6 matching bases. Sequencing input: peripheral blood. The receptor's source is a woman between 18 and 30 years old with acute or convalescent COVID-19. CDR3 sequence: CASSFVGTDADTQYF. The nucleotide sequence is TGTGCCAGCAGCTTTGTTGGGACTGACGCAGATACGCAGTATTTT.